The sequence of this T cell receptor (beta chain) was determined in a study of T cell repertoires in ileal Crohn's disease. Study details: Surgery for a complication: stricturing in roughly 61%, penetrating in about 39%. Study-level findings and limits: Every patient over 26.8% clonality showed endoscopic recurrence.

As to this clone: Antigen specificity is unknown.

Trimming removed 0 bases at V and 5 bases at J, with 7 bases between. Germline V lookup: CDR1 LGHNA, CDR2 YNFKEQ. The CDR3 loop spans 13 amino acids. Assay used: immunoSEQ multiplex PCR; TCRdb lists only in-frame clones, some missing. The table records 15,000 to 20,000 clones, about 90% of them present only once. The sequenced material came from ileal tissue. V gene TRBV4-2 combines with J gene TRBJ2-5, with D uncertain. The receptor was isolated from an adult with Crohn's disease. The CDR3, as DNA: TGTGCCAGCAGCCAAGATCCCGGGGAGACCCAGTACTTC. The encoded protein is CASSQDPGETQYF.